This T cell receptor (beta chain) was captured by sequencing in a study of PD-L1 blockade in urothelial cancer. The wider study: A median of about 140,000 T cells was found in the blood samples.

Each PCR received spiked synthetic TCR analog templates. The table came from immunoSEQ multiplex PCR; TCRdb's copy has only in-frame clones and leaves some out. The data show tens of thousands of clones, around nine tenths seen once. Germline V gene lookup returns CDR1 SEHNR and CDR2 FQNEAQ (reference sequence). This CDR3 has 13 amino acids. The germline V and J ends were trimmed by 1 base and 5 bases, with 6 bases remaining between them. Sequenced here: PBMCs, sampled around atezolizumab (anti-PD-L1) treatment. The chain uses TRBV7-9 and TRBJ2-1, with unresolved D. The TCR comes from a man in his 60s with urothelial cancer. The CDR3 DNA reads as TGTGCCAGCAGCTTAGGGCTCAACAATGAGCAGTTCTTC. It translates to CASSLGLNNEQFF.